This T cell receptor (beta chain) was recorded in a study of cytomegalovirus exposure and HLA in healthy donors. Study-level background: Early on, a data release was issued that held roughly 86 million unique TCRs from HLA-typed donors.

Findings and limits, study-wide: Presence/absence results assume similar sequencing depth per donor, which may not hold. A missense variant in DCLRE1C was later tied to TCR beta V- and J-gene trimming. A later analysis, which compared TCR beta chains of equal frequency, found the HLA-associated ones more clonally expanded.

Note on this clone: Its target is not known.

With 60 Vbeta and 13 Jbeta primers, the PCR was carried out. The data were produced by immunoSEQ multiplex PCR, yet TCRdb's version contains in-frame clones alone and is incomplete. The sample records approximately 170,000 clones, about 72% being singletons. Germline V gene data show CDR1 as LNHDA and CDR2 as SQIVND (reference sequence). This CDR3 is 14 amino acids long. V was clipped by 5 bases and J by 3 bases, with 13 bases between them. The rearrangement uses TRBV19 and TRBJ1-1, with D possibly matching TRBD1 (6 bases). Input material: PBMCs. This sequence originates from a girl under 18 in good health and CMV-seronegative. The CDR3 sequence is CASSYRVGDTEAFF. CDR3 nucleotide sequence: TGTGCCAGTAGTTACAGGGTTGGGGACACTGAAGCTTTCTTT.